Presented here are 20 T cell receptor beta chains from one specimen sequenced in a study of CD8 T cells in ankylosing spondylitis. Study results and caveats: Characteristic of ankylosing spondylitis blood, it appeared, was a TCR beta motif comprising about 8 highly homologous variants.

TCRdb reprocessed the 5' RACE reads with MiXCR, giving one entry per CDR3 protein. Of more than 100,000 distinct CDR3 sequences in the sample, approximately 17% are singletons; the top ten hold around a third. No antigen has been identified for these receptors. Source material: blood, either unsorted or a sorted T cell fraction (not recorded which). All receptors come from a male donor with ankylosing spondylitis.

This clonotype was counted a few times. The chain employs TRBV6-4 and TRBJ2-1; TRBD2 matches 11 bases. Germline trimming cut 4 bases from V and 3 bases from J; bases unmatched to any gene: 2. The CDR3 runs to 15 residues. The germline CDR1 and CDR2 sequences are MRHNA and SNTAGT. DNA of the CDR3: TGTGCCAGCAGTGTCGGGACTAGCGGCTACAATGAGCAGTTCTTC. This gives the protein CASSVGTSGYNEQFF.

This rearrangement joins TRBV12-3 or TRBV12-4 to TRBJ2-1; D not resolved. CDR3 length equals 13 residues. V was trimmed by 6 bases and J by 9 bases, leaving 15 bases between them. CDR3 coding DNA: TGTGCCAGCAGCCTGGACGTAGCAGGTGAGCAGTTCTTC. Residues: CASSLDVAGEQFF.

The genes are TRBV4-1 and TRBJ2-2; D is perhaps TRBD1 (5 bases). Germline CDR1 MGHRA, CDR2 YSYEKL. The CDR3 is 14 residues long. V dropped 4 bases and J dropped 3 bases, with 9 bases sitting between them. Here the CDR3 DNA reads TGCGCCAGCAGCCTAAGACAGTACACCGGGGAGCTGTTTTTT. Protein sequence: CASSLRQYTGELFF.

This clonotype was seen only a few times. The chain employs TRBV10-3 and TRBJ1-5, with D hard to call. Trimming stripped 3 bases from V and 4 bases from J, with 4 bases between. CDR1 ENHRY and CDR2 SYGVKD come from the germline V gene. CDR3 length: 12 residues. The CDR3 DNA sequence: TGTGCCATCAGTGACAGAAATCAGCCCCAGCATTTT. It encodes CAISDRNQPQHF.

This clonotype has only a few counts. V and J are TRBV12-3 or TRBV12-4 and TRBJ2-7; no clear D gene. V was pared by 3 bases and J by 3 bases, with 6 bases between. CDR3 length: 12 residues. CDR3 nucleotides: TGTGCCAGCAGTTTGATCGGCTACGAGCAGTACTTC. This sequence encodes CASSLIGYEQYF.

This clonotype was recorded a few times. The rearrangement links TRBV14 to TRBJ2-7; 7 nucleotides line up with TRBD2. The CDR3 has 14 residues. The trim removed 4 bases at V and 4 bases at J, leaving 7 bases unmatched. Germline CDR1 SGHDN, CDR2 FVKESK. CDR3 residues: CASSPRTSAYEQYF. The CDR3 DNA is TGTGCCAGCAGCCCGAGGACTAGTGCGTACGAGCAGTACTTC.

This clonotype was recorded a few times. This rearrangement joins TRBV12-3 or TRBV12-4 to TRBJ2-3; D gene uncertain. Trimming left V 5 bases short and J 6 bases short, with 6 bases between. The CDR3 is 11 amino acids. The CDR3 loop reads CASSQRDTQYF. CDR3 DNA sequence: TGTGCCAGCAGTCAGCGCGATACGCAGTATTTT.

Only a few counts were recorded for this clonotype. The chain has TRBV5-5 and TRBJ1-1; 7 nucleotides agree with TRBD1. V lost 1 base to trimming and J lost 4 bases; unmatched junction nucleotides: 10. The CDR3 sequence is 16 residues long. CDR1 SGHKS and CDR2 YYEKEE come from the germline V gene (reference sequence). The CDR3 loop is CASSLPTDRAGTEAFF. The DNA for the CDR3 is TGTGCCAGCAGCTTGCCCACCGACAGGGCGGGCACTGAAGCTTTCTTT.

V gene TRBV6-5 combines with J gene TRBJ1-4, with 8 bases aligning to TRBD1. Germline V lookup: CDR1 MNHEY, CDR2 SVGAGI. After removal of 2 bases from V and 4 bases from J, the junction contained 0 bases not matched to a gene. The CDR3 spans 14 residues. The CDR3, as DNA: TGTGCCAGCAGTTACGACAGGGGTAATGAAAAACTGTTTTTT. Its translation is CASSYDRGNEKLFF.

This clonotype has a handful of counts. This chain links TRBV4-1 with TRBJ1-4, with D unclear. CDR3 length: 15 residues. Germline CDR1 and CDR2: MGHRA and YSYEKL. V was shortened by 3 bases and J by 4 bases, with 12 bases between the two germline ends. The CDR3 DNA sequence: TGCGCCAGCAGCCATCTAGCCCGGGTTAATGAAAAACTGTTTTTT. Protein sequence: CASSHLARVNEKLFF.

The genes are TRBV6-2 or TRBV6-3 and TRBJ2-2; 12 nucleotides align to TRBD2. CDR1 is MNHEY, CDR2 SVGEGT, per germline. J gave up 5 bases and V 1 base, and 2 bases lay outside the gene matches. CDR3 size: 16 residues. The CDR3 is CASSYWTSGKTGELFF. DNA for the CDR3: TGTGCCAGCAGTTACTGGACTAGCGGGAAGACCGGGGAGCTGTTTTTT.

This clonotype was seen many times. The gene calls are TRBV6-2 or TRBV6-3 and TRBJ2-1; 8 nucleotides match TRBD2. The CDR3 sequence is 16 residues long. V was clipped by 5 bases and J by 4 bases; unmatched bases: 10. Per germline, CDR1 MNHEY and CDR2 SVGEGT. The CDR3 loop is CASSIQRGGSYNEQFF. The CDR3 DNA is TGTGCCAGCAGTATCCAACGGGGGGGGTCGTACAATGAGCAGTTCTTC.

This clonotype showed up just a few times. The chain carries TRBV20-1 and TRBJ1-3, with D possibly matching TRBD1 (5 bases). V lost 7 bases and J 4 bases, leaving 11 bases between the germline ends. CDR3 length: 12 residues. Per germline, CDR1 DFQATT and CDR2 SNEGSKA (reference sequence). The CDR3 region is CSGQLLGNTIYF. In DNA, the CDR3 is TGCAGTGGACAGTTGTTAGGAAACACCATATATTTT.

A few counts support this clonotype. The chain uses TRBV29-1 and TRBJ1-2, with D hard to call. Looked up from germline, CDR1 is SQVTM and CDR2 is ANQGSEA. CDR3 length: 13 amino acids. The V end lost 6 bases, the J end lost 5 bases, and 16 bases lay between the germline ends. The CDR3 DNA is TGCAGCGTCGCCCCCGGGCCTTTGTATGGCTACACCTTC. Protein sequence: CSVAPGPLYGYTF.

This clonotype has more than one count but fewer than ten. V gene TRBV12-3 or TRBV12-4 combines with J gene TRBJ2-7; 8 bases line up with TRBD2. After removal of 4 bases from V and 4 bases from J, the junction contained 6 bases not matched to a gene. This CDR3 spans 14 amino acids. The CDR3 here is CASSSGLAEYEQYF. The CDR3 region has the DNA TGTGCCAGCAGTTCAGGACTAGCTGAATACGAGCAGTACTTC.

This chain joins TRBV20-1 and TRBJ1-5; 9 positions agree with TRBD1. Trimming at V came to 5 bases and at J to 5 bases, leaving 4 bases not matched to a gene. Germline V gene lookup returns CDR1 DFQATT and CDR2 SNEGSKA (reference sequence). The CDR3 is 13 amino acids. CDR3 coding DNA: TGCAGTGCTGTTACAGGGGGCTATCAGCCCCAGCATTTT. Protein product: CSAVTGGYQPQHF.

This clonotype was counted at least ten times. V is TRBV29-1 and J is TRBJ2-7, with 7 bases fitting TRBD2. V lost 6 bases to trimming and J lost 4 bases; unmatched junction nucleotides: 9. The CDR3 runs 13 residues. Germline V lookup: CDR1 SQVTM, CDR2 ANQGSEA. The DNA of the CDR3 is TGCAGCGTCTTCGGACTAGGGTTTTACGAGCAGTACTTC. It codes for CSVFGLGFYEQYF.

This clonotype was counted between two and nine times. The chain is built from TRBV18 and TRBJ1-5; no clear D. CDR1 is KGHSH, CDR2 LQKENI, per germline. Between the trimmed V and J ends, which lost 1 base and 0 bases, there was a span of 1 base. This CDR3 region has 13 residues. In DNA form, the CDR3 reads TGTGCCAGCTCACCACATAGCAATCAGCCCCAGCATTTT. This gives the protein CASSPHSNQPQHF.

V and J are TRBV25-1 and TRBJ1-5; D is uncertain. Trimming stripped 3 bases from V and 0 bases from J, with 6 bases between. Germline CDR1 and CDR2: MGHDK and SYGVNS. CDR3 size: 14 residues. The CDR3: CASSEGGSNQPQHF. CDR3 DNA sequence: TGTGCCAGCAGTGAGGGTGGTAGCAATCAGCCCCAGCATTTT.

The chain recombines TRBV7-9 with TRBJ1-1; D gene unclear. This CDR3 is 16 amino acids long. With 2 bases removed from V and 0 bases from J, the gap between germline ends came to 13 bases. Germline-derived CDR1 and CDR2 are SEHNR and FQNEAQ (reference sequence). CDR3 nucleotides: TGTGCCAGCAGCTTAATAAAGGCGGGGATGAACACTGAAGCTTTCTTT. Protein: CASSLIKAGMNTEAFF.